The sequence of this TCR beta chain was determined in a study of OX40 agonist ivuxolimab in advanced cancers. Whole-study results and caveats: At doses 0.1 to 3.0 mg/kg, CD4+ and CD8+ clones expanded. Expanded clones belonging to CD8+ T cells outnumbered, on average, those of CD4+.

TCRdb keeps only in-frame clones here, not all; method: immunoSEQ multiplex PCR. The table shows some 66,000 clones, with roughly 80% occurring only once. Concerning this clone: What it recognizes is unknown.

The sequenced sample was CD4+ or CD8+ T cells sorted from blood, obtained in a trial of the OX40 agonist ivuxolimab. The sequence was obtained from an adult with an advanced solid tumor such as melanoma, head and neck, liver or kidney cancer.

The CDR3 sequence is CASKGRGSSFPDTQYF. DNA of the CDR3: TGTGCCAGCAAGGGCAGGGGGTCCTCGTTCCCAGATACGCAGTATTTT. The J gene is TRBJ2-3, the V gene TRBV2; the match to TRBD1 covers 7 bases. V shed 7 bases and J 4 bases; nucleotides not matched to a gene: 14. The CDR3 spans 16 residues. Germline V gene data show CDR1 as SNHLY and CDR2 as FYNNEI.